Detailed here is one T cell receptor (beta chain). The CDR3 is 15 residues long. V lost 4 bases, J lost 2 bases, and 15 bases lay in between. Germline V gives CDR1 SQVTM, CDR2 ANQGSEA. These data come from a study of T cell changes during pregnancy in multiple sclerosis. Sequencing was performed with immunoSEQ multiplex PCR; in TCRdb, only in-frame clones are kept and a portion is missing. There are some 48,000 clones in the sample; 80% to 95% occur only once, and 0.61% lies in the top ten. The gene calls are TRBV29-1 and TRBJ1-5; D is undetermined. The source of this sequence is a female donor in good health, enrolled as a control in a pregnancy study. Sequences were derived from CD4+ T cells from peripheral blood mononuclear cells, sampled after pregnancy. The CDR3 sequence is CSVGDGVLGNQPQHF. The CDR3, as DNA: TGCAGCGTTGGTGACGGAGTTTTGGGCAATCAGCCCCAGCATTTT. Based on the CDR3 plus reference TRBV29-1 and TRBJ1-5, the full variable domain is SAVISQKPSRDICQRGTSLTIQCQVDSQVTMMFWYRQQPGQSLTLIATANQGSEATYESGFVIDKFPISRPNLTFSTLTVSNMSPEDSSIYLCSVGDGVLGNQPQHFGDGTRLSIL.